This T cell receptor beta chain was retrieved from a study of T cells after posttransplantation cyclophosphamide. Study-level points and caveats: Later post-transplant blood repertoires were often dominated by donor CD8+ memory clones. Blood and skin or GI T cell repertoires showed limited TRB overlap.

Only in-frame clones appear in the TCRdb table, and some are missing; sequencing was by immunoSEQ multiplex PCR. The sample has approximately 18,000 clones, less than 90% seen once. Notes on this clone: As yet, its antigen is unknown.

On the day of bone marrow donation, the related graft donor provided peripheral blood. The origin of this receptor is a man under 40 in good health and a related stem cell transplant donor. Sample: memory CD4+ T cells sorted from blood.

CDR3 sequence (DNA): TGTGCCAGCAGCGTGACTAGCGTCGGGACCGGGGAGCTGTTTTTT. It translates to CASSVTSVGTGELFF. This rearrangement joins TRBV9 to TRBJ2-2; 8 nucleotides match TRBD2. Germline lookup yields CDR1 SGDLS and CDR2 YYNGEE. The V gene end was trimmed by 2 bases and the J gene end by 5 bases; junction bases not matched to a gene: 5. The CDR3 is made up of 15 amino acids.